The clone carrying this T cell receptor beta chain has a count of ten or more. Antigen unknown. The data stem from a study of neurological immune-mediated disorders. V shed 5 bases and J 6 bases; nucleotides not matched to a gene: 10. CDR1 is SGHTA and CDR2 is FQGTGA in the germline V gene. The CDR3 has 16 residues. Study conclusions and caveats: Expansion of TCR clones was greatest in HTLV-1-associated myelopathy and smallest in multiple sclerosis, where it fell below that of healthy controls.

Synthesis of cDNA used 5'RACE (with 10-nucleotide random UMIs). TCRdb redid the calling of the 5' RACE reads with MiXCR, one entry per CDR3 protein. The sample includes roughly 48,000 distinct CDR3 sequences, roughly 12% of them seen just once. Time point defined: longitudinal time-point 3. The rearrangement joins TRBV7-3 to TRBJ2-2; 9 bases are shared with TRBD1. This clonotype was obtained from a male donor with HTLV-1-associated myelopathy (HAM/TSP). Sequenced sample: PBMCs. The CDR3 region is CASSLFTGQGPGELFF. DNA of the CDR3: TGTGCCAGCAGCCTCTTTACGGGACAGGGCCCCGGGGAGCTGTTTTTT.